This T cell receptor (beta chain) was sequenced for a study of response to subunit inactivated influenza vaccine. V gave up 1 base and J gave up 0 bases, with 15 bases separating them. Germline CDR1 SGHVS, CDR2 FQNEAQ. This CDR3 contains 17 residues. Via MiXCR, TCRdb re-called the RT-PCR reads, giving one row per CDR3 protein. The sample records about 570,000 distinct CDR3 sequences, approximately 10% being singletons. This same sample was also taken into another study, of T cells expressing NK-cell markers. That source adds: With UMIs, 5'RACE template switching was used to make TCR beta cDNA.

The sample was PBMCs from blood, taken on the day of vaccination. The receptor was isolated from a man aged 50 or older who received an inactivated influenza vaccine. This chain links TRBV7-8 with TRBJ2-5, with a weak D call TRBD1 (6 bases). In nucleotides, the CDR3 is TGTGCCAGCAGCTTAGGTTTGGCAGGGGTGTACCAAGAGACCCAGTACTTC. It specifies CASSLGLAGVYQETQYF.